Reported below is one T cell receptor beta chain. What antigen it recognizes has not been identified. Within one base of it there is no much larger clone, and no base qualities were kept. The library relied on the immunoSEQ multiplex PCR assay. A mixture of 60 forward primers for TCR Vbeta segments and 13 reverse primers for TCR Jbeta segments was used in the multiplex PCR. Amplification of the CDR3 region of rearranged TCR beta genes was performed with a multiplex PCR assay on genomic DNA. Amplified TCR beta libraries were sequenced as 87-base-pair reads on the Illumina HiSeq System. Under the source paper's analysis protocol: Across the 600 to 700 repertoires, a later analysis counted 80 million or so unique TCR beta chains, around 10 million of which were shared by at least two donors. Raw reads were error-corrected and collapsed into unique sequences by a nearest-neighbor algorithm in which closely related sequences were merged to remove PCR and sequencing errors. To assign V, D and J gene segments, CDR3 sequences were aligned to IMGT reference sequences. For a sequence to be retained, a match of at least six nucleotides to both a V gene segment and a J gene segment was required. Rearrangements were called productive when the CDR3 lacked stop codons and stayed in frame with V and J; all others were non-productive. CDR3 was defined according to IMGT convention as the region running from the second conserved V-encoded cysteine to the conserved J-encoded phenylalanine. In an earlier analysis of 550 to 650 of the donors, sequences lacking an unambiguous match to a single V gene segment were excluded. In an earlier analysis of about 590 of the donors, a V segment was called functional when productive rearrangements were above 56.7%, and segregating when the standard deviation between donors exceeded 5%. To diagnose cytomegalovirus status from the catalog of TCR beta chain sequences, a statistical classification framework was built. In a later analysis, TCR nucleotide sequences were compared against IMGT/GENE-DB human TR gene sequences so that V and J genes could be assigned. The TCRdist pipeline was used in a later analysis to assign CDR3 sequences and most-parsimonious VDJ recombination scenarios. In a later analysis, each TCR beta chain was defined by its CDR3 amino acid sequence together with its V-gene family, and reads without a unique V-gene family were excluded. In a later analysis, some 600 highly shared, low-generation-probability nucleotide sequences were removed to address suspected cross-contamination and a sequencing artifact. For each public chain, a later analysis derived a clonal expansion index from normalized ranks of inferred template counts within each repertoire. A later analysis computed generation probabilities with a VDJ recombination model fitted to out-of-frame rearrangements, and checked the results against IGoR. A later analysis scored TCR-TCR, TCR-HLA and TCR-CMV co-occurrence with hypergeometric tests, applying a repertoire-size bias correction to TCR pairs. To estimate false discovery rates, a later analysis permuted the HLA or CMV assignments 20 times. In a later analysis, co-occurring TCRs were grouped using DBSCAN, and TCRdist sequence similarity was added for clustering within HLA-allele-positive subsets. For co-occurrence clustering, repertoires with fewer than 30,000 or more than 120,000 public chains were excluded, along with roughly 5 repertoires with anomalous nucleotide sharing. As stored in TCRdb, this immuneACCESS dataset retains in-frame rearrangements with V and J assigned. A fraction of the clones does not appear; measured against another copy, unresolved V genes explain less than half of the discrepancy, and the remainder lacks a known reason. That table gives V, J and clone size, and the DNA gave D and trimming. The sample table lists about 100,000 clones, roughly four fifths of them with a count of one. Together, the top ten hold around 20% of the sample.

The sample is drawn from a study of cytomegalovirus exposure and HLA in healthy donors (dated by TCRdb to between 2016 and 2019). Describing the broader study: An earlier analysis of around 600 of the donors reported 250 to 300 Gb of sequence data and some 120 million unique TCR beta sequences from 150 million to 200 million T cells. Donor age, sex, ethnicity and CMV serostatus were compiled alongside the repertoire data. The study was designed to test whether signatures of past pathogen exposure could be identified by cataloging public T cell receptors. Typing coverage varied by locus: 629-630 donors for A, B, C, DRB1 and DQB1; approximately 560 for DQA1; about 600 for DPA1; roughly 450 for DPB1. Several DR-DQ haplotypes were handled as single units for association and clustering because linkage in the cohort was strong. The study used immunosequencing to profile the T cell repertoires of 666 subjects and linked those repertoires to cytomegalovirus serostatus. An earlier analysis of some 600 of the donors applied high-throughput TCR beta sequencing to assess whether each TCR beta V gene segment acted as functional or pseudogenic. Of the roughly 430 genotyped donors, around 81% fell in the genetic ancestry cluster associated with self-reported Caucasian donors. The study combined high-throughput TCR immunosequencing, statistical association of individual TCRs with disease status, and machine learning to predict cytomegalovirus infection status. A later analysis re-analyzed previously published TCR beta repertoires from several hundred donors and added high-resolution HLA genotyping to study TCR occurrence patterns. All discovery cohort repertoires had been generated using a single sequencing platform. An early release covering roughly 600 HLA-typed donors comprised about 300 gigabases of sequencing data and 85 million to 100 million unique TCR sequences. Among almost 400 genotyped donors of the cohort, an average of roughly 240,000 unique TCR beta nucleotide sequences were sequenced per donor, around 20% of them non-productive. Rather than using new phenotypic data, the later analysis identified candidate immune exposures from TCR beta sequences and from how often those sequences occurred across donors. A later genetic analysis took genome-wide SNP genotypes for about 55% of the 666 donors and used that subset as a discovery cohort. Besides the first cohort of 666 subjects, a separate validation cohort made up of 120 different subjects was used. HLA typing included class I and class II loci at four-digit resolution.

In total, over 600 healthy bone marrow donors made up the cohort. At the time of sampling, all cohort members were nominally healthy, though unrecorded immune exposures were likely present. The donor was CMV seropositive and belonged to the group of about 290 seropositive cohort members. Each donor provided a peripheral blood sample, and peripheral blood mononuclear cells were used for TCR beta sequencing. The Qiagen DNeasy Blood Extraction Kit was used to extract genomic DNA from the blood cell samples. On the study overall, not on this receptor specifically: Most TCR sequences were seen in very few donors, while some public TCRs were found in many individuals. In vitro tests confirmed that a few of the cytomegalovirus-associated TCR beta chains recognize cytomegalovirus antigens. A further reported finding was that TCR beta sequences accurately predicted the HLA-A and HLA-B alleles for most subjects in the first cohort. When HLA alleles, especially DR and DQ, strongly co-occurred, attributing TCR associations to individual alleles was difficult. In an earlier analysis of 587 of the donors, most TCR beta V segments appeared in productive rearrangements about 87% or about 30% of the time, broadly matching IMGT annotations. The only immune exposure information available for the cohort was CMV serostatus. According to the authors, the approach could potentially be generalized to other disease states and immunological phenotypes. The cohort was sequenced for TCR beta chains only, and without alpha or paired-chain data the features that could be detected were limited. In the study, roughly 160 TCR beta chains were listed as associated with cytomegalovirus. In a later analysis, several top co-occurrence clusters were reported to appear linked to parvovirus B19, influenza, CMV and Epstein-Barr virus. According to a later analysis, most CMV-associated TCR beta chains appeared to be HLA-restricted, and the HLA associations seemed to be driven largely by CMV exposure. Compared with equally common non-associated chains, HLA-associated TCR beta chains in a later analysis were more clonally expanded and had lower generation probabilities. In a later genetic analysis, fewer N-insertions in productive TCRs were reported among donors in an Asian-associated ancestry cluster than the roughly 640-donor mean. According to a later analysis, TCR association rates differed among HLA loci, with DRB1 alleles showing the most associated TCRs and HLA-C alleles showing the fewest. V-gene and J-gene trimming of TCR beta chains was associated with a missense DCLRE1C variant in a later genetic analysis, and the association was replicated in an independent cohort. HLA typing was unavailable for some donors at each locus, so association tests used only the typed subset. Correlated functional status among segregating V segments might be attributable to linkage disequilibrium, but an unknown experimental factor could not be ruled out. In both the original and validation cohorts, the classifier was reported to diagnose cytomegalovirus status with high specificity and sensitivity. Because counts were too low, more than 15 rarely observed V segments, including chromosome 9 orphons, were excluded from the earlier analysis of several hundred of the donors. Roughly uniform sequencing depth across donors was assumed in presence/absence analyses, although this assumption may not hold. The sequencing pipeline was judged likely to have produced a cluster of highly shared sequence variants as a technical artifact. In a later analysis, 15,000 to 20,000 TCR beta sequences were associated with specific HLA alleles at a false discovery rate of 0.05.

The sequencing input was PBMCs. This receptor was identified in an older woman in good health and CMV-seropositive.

The bases read TGTGCCAGTAAGACAGGGGCCTCTGGGGCCAACGTCCTGACTTTC. It codes for CASKTGASGANVLTF. The V and J genes are TRBV28 and TRBJ2-6; TRBD1 matches 8 bases in the middle. The CDR3 spans 15 residues, from the cysteine through the phenylalanine. Only the CDR3 DNA is retained, 45 bases long and in frame from the first base. V ends up 9 bases short and J 0 bases short, with an unmatched junction base count of 4. Per the germline V gene, MDHEN is the CDR1 and SYDVKM is the CDR2. The CDR3, completed at both ends by the reference TRBV28 and TRBJ2-6 genes, gives the full variable domain DVKVTQSSRYLVKRTGEKVFLECVQDMDHENMFWYRQDPGLGLRLIYFSYDVKMKEKGDIPEGYSVSREKKERFSLILESASTNQTSMYLCASKTGASGANVLTFGAGSRLTVL.